This is a list of T cell receptor beta chains from one sample in a study of blood T cells in healthy people across ages. One entry per CDR3 protein, called by TCRdb with MiXCR from the 5' RACE reads. The profile shows hundreds of thousands of distinct CDR3 sequences, about 30% of them singletons. The specimen was blood. Receptors originate from an elderly woman in good health. CDR3s include the opening cysteine and the closing phenylalanine or tryptophan. The D gene is left open where the match is weak. Expanded clones are given a class, and other clones once, few, many or no size at all.

d_call: .
clone_size: many
j_call: TRBJ1-2
v_call: TRBV5-1
cdr3_aa: CASSSDGGGGYTF
cdr3_nt: TGCGCCAGCAGCTCCGACGGCGGCGGAGGCTACACCTTC

d_call: .
clone_size: few
j_call: TRBJ1-1
v_call: TRBV7-2
cdr3_aa: CASSLEATRGTEAFF
cdr3_nt: TGTGCCAGCAGCTTAGAGGCCACCCGCGGCACTGAAGCTTTCTTT

d_call: .
clone_size: many
j_call: TRBJ1-1
v_call: TRBV5-5
cdr3_aa: CASSPVPRNTEAFF
cdr3_nt: TGTGCCAGCAGCCCTGTTCCCAGGAACACTGAAGCTTTCTTT

d_call: .
clone_size: once
j_call: TRBJ2-1
v_call: TRBV6-2/TRBV6-3
cdr3_aa: CATSPKIALCEQFF
cdr3_nt: TGTGCCACCTCTCCAAAGATAGCATTATGTGAGCAGTTCTTC

d_call: .
clone_size: few
j_call: TRBJ2-2
v_call: TRBV29-1
cdr3_aa: CSVEPQGRGTGELFF
cdr3_nt: TGCAGCGTTGAGCCACAGGGTCGCGGCACCGGGGAGCTGTTTTTT

d_call: TRBD1
clone_size: few
j_call: TRBJ1-5
v_call: TRBV6-2/TRBV6-3
cdr3_aa: CASRQQGVGWPQHF
cdr3_nt: TGTGCCAGCAGGCAACAGGGGGTCGGGTGGCCCCAGCATTTT

d_call: .
clone_size: many
j_call: TRBJ2-5
v_call: TRBV7-9
cdr3_aa: CASSPIGTQYF
cdr3_nt: TGTGCCAGCAGCCCCATTGGGACCCAGTACTTC

d_call: TRBD1
clone_size: many
j_call: TRBJ2-5
v_call: TRBV20-1
cdr3_aa: CSAREDRGQYF
cdr3_nt: TGCAGTGCTAGAGAAGACAGGGGGCAGTACTTC

d_call: .
clone_size: .
j_call: TRBJ1-1
v_call: TRBV29-1
cdr3_aa: CSAGRGQNTEAFF
cdr3_nt: TGCAGCGCGGGACGGGGACAGAACACTGAAGCTTTCTTT

d_call: .
clone_size: many
j_call: TRBJ2-2
v_call: TRBV7-9
cdr3_aa: CASSSSRNTGELFF
cdr3_nt: TGTGCCAGCAGCTCTTCCAGGAACACCGGGGAGCTGTTTTTT

d_call: TRBD2
clone_size: few
j_call: TRBJ2-1
v_call: TRBV5-6
cdr3_aa: CASSILRGGGVNEQFF
cdr3_nt: TGTGCCAGCAGCATTCTACGGGGGGGCGGGGTCAATGAGCAGTTCTTC

d_call: TRBD2
clone_size: many
j_call: TRBJ2-5
v_call: TRBV5-6
cdr3_aa: CASSLVSFGGGETQYF
cdr3_nt: TGTGCCAGCAGCTTGGTATCTTTCGGCGGGGGAGAGACCCAGTACTTC

d_call: TRBD1
clone_size: many
j_call: TRBJ2-4
v_call: TRBV9
cdr3_aa: CASSVAGTGDYIQYF
cdr3_nt: TGTGCCAGCAGCGTAGCAGGGACAGGGGATTACATTCAGTACTTC

d_call: TRBD2
clone_size: .
j_call: TRBJ2-1
v_call: TRBV5-6
cdr3_aa: CASSSWWGETSASSYNERFF
cdr3_nt: TGTGCCAGCAGCTCCTGGTGGGGGGAGACTAGCGCGAGCTCCTACAATGAGCGGTTCTTC

d_call: TRBD1
clone_size: few
j_call: TRBJ1-5
v_call: TRBV11-2
cdr3_aa: CASSSGQGRTQHF
cdr3_nt: TGTGCCAGCAGCTCGGGACAGGGTCGGACCCAGCATTTT

d_call: TRBD2
clone_size: few
j_call: TRBJ2-4
v_call: TRBV4-2
cdr3_aa: CASSQGAGVRNIQYF
cdr3_nt: TGTGCCAGCAGCCAGGGAGCGGGAGTCAGGAACATTCAGTACTTC